This T cell receptor beta chain stems from a study of beta chain features in type 1 diabetes. With 1 base removed from V and 3 bases from J, the gap between germline ends came to 9 bases. The CDR3 covers 14 residues. In germline, CDR1 is MGHRA, CDR2 YSYEKL. In this sample, this clone turned up a few times. The same CDR3 also results from other DNA sequences found in this sample. The study reverse transcribed the entire isolated RNA, so it sequenced expressed TCRB transcripts. Libraries were prepared by immunoSEQ multiplex PCR; TCRdb keeps only in-frame clonotypes and omits some of them. This sample has approximately 170,000 clones, with less than 9.5% found just once.

The sequenced material came from central memory CD4+ T cells from blood. The V call is TRBV4-1, the J call TRBJ2-5; a weak D match, TRBD1 (5 bases). The TCR sequence derives from a woman in her late teens or twenties in good health. The CDR3 reads CASSQVDRKETQYF. The CDR3 DNA reads as TGCGCCAGCAGCCAAGTAGACAGAAAAGAGACCCAGTACTTC.